The 20 T cell receptor beta chains listed next were all sequenced from one sample in a study of T cell responses to AZD1222 COVID-19 vaccine. The assay was immunoSEQ multiplex PCR, and TCRdb's table has in-frame clones only and misses some. The repertoire has approximately 150,000 clones, more than 85% of them found once; the top ten carry roughly 2.2%. The sample here was peripheral blood, taken on day 0 of AZD1222 vaccination. Source of these receptors: an adult in good health.

The V gene is TRBV28, the J gene TRBJ1-1; D is unresolved. The CDR3 runs to 15 residues. Germline V CDR1 and CDR2: MDHEN, SYDVKM. Between the trimmed V and J ends, which lost 6 bases and 4 bases, there was a span of 18 bases. Here the CDR3 reads CASSVPLSSVTEAFF. The CDR3, as DNA: TGTGCCAGCAGCGTACCTCTTTCGTCTGTCACTGAAGCTTTCTTT. Using reference TRBV28 and TRBJ1-1 for the parts outside the CDR3, the full variable domain is DVKVTQSSRYLVKRTGEKVFLECVQDMDHENMFWYRQDPGLGLRLIYFSYDVKMKEKGDIPEGYSVSREKKERFSLILESASTNQTSMYLCASSVPLSSVTEAFFGQGTRLTVV.

The table lists this clone with a count of one. The V gene is TRBV29-1, the J gene TRBJ1-2, with 7 bases that match TRBD1. Germline assignment: CDR1 SQVTM and CDR2 ANQGSEA. The length of the CDR3 is 13 residues. The J segment lost 4 bases and the V segment lost 3 bases, leaving 5 bases of the junction unmatched. CDR3 sequence: CSVELGGGYGYTF. CDR3 DNA sequence: TGCAGCGTTGAGCTAGGGGGCGGCTATGGCTACACCTTC.

This rearrangement joins TRBV4-3 to TRBJ1-4, with 7 bases lining up with TRBD1. Germline loops: CDR1 LGHNA, CDR2 YSLEER. CDR3 length equals 15 residues. J was trimmed by 8 bases and V by 0 bases; bases with no gene match: 6. The CDR3 loop reads CASSQDGRTGEKLFF. Here the CDR3 DNA reads TGCGCCAGCAGCCAAGATGGCAGGACAGGCGAAAAACTGTTTTTT.

The V call is TRBV29-1, the J call TRBJ1-5; D is perhaps TRBD1 (6 bases). V lost 4 bases and J lost 6, with 10 bases in between. From germline, CDR1 is SQVTM and CDR2 ANQGSEA. The CDR3 has 12 residues. CDR3 DNA: TGCAGCGTTGCAGGGGAGGGTCAGCCCCAGCATTTT. Translation gives CSVAGEGQPQHF.

The V and J genes are TRBV7-2 and TRBJ1-3, with D uncertain. This CDR3 has 15 amino acids. With 1 base removed from V and 2 bases from J, the gap between germline ends came to 9 bases. Germline-derived CDR1 and CDR2 are SGHTA and FQGNSA. This chain's CDR3 is CASSLDRGAGNTIYF. CDR3 bases: TGTGCCAGCAGCTTAGATCGTGGAGCTGGAAACACCATATATTTT.

The chain employs TRBV20-1 and TRBJ2-5; the D gene could be TRBD1 or TRBD2 (5 bases each). This CDR3 comprises 10 residues. V lost 5 bases, J lost 7 bases, and 8 bases lay in between. CDR1 is DFQATT and CDR2 is SNEGSKA in the germline V gene (reference sequence). The DNA for the CDR3 is TGCAGTGCTGAGAGGGGGACCCAGTACTTC. Protein sequence: CSAERGTQYF.

This sequence joins TRBV5-1 and TRBJ2-2; 12 nucleotides line up with TRBD2. Germline V gene data show CDR1 as SGHRS and CDR2 as YFSETQ. V shed 4 bases, J shed 4 bases, and the junction held 5 bases outside the gene matches. This CDR3 comprises 16 residues. CDR3 sequence (DNA): TGCGCCAGCAGCCGTCTAGCGGGGGGGCGCACCGGGGAGCTGTTTTTT. It codes for CASSRLAGGRTGELFF.

The rearrangement links TRBV6-5 to TRBJ1-3, with D possibly TRBD1 on 6 matching bases. Trimming removed 5 bases from V and 3 bases from J, with 11 bases in between. CDR3 length: 14 residues. The V gene's germline CDR1 is MNHEY and CDR2 SVGAGI. CDR3 amino acids: CASSQQGGGNTIYF. DNA for the CDR3: TGTGCCAGCAGTCAACAGGGAGGTGGAAACACCATATATTTT.

The chain has TRBV30 and TRBJ1-2, with D tentatively TRBD1 (5 bases). In germline, CDR1 is GTSNPN, CDR2 SVGIG (reference sequence). V was shortened by 4 bases and J by 4 bases, with 13 bases between the two germline ends. This CDR3 is built from 13 residues. The CDR3 coding sequence is TGTGCCTGGACGAAGGGGTCTGGCTATGGCTACACCTTC. Its translation: CAWTKGSGYGYTF.

The J gene is TRBJ1-2, the V gene TRBV19; no clear D gene. The V gene lost 6 bases and the J gene lost 4 bases, with 9 bases spanning the gap. Germline lookup yields CDR1 LNHDA and CDR2 SQIVND (reference sequence). This CDR3 spans 12 amino acids. The CDR3 is CASSSSVYGYTF. The CDR3 bases are TGTGCCAGTAGCAGCAGCGTCTATGGCTACACCTTC.

This rearrangement joins TRBV29-1 to TRBJ1-1, with D perhaps matching TRBD1 (6 bases). The CDR3 runs 12 residues. The V and J ends lost 7 bases and 5 bases respectively, with 14 bases between them. The germline V gene encodes CDR1 SQVTM and CDR2 ANQGSEA. The CDR3 here is CSAHRVRTEAFF. CDR3 in DNA: TGCAGCGCCCACAGGGTCAGGACTGAAGCTTTCTTT.

This chain uses TRBV6-6 with TRBJ1-4, with 9 positions matching TRBD1. Germline lookup yields CDR1 MNHNY and CDR2 SVGAGI (reference sequence). CDR3 length: 15 amino acids. The V and J ends lost 8 bases and 0 bases, in that order; junction bases with no gene match: 4. CDR3 bases: TGTGCCAGCCGGGACAGGGATGCAACTAATGAAAAACTGTTTTTT. This codes for CASRDRDATNEKLFF.

This chain uses TRBV19 with TRBJ1-2, with D hard to call. V lost 0 bases, J lost 2 bases, and 4 bases lay in between. CDR1 LNHDA and CDR2 SQIVND come from the germline V gene (reference sequence). CDR3 length equals 13 residues. The CDR3 sequence is CASSIDGNYGYTF. CDR3 DNA: TGTGCCAGTAGTATAGACGGGAACTATGGCTACACCTTC.

V is TRBV5-6 and J is TRBJ2-1, with 7 bases fitting TRBD2. V was clipped by 0 bases and J by 7 bases; unmatched bases: 10. Germline-derived CDR1 and CDR2 are SGHDT and YYEEEE. The CDR3 spans 16 residues. CDR3 in DNA: TGTGCCAGCAGCTTGGGTGATACGGGCGGGGGTAATGAGCAGTTCTTC. Translating it yields CASSLGDTGGGNEQFF.

V and J are TRBV7-8 and TRBJ2-7; D is perhaps TRBD1 (5 bases). This CDR3 comprises 15 residues. Germline loops: CDR1 SGHVS, CDR2 FQNEAQ. V was shortened by 3 bases and J by 3 bases, with 15 bases between the two germline ends. In DNA, the CDR3 is TGTGCCAGCAGCTTGTGGCAGGGTGCAAACTACGAGCAGTACTTC. Protein: CASSLWQGANYEQYF.

V and J are TRBV21-1 and TRBJ2-3; the table assigns TRBD1, which was not confirmed against the DNA. TRBV21-1 is a recognized pseudogene. The CDR3 loop spans 16 amino acids. CDR3 sequence reads: CASSNKGAVVADTQYF. CDR3 sequence (DNA): TGTGCCAGCAGCAACAAGGGGGCGGTGGTGGCAGATACGCAGTATTTT.

The chain carries TRBV7-9 and TRBJ1-2, with TRBD1 as a possible D gene (6 bases). This CDR3 has 16 amino acids. Trimming stripped 0 bases from V and 6 bases from J, with 17 bases between. Germline assignment: CDR1 SEHNR and CDR2 FQNEAQ (reference sequence). CDR3 coding DNA: TGTGCCAGCAGCTTAGCGTCCCCTTCACAGGGACATGGCTACACCTTC. Its translation: CASSLASPSQGHGYTF.

The chain uses TRBV24-1 and TRBJ2-1, with 8 positions matching TRBD2. The CDR3 covers 17 residues. Germline-derived CDR1 and CDR2 are KGHDR and SFDVKD. Germline trimming cut 4 bases from V and 6 bases from J; bases unmatched to any gene: 13. CDR3 bases: TGTGCCACCAGTGACTCGGGGGGTGTAGCGGGAATCAATGAGCAGTTCTTC. It is translated as CATSDSGGVAGINEQFF.

This clone showed up just once. The chain carries TRBV4-2 and TRBJ2-1; D possibly corresponds to TRBD2 (5 bases). V lost 1 base and J lost 12, with 19 bases in between. The length of the CDR3 is 15 residues. Germline CDR1 and CDR2: LGHNA and YNFKEQ. The CDR3 region has the DNA TGTGCCAGCAGCCAAGCGGGCGGACCCGGGGTGGCGCAGTTCTTC. Translated, it gives CASSQAGGPGVAQFF.

The V and J genes are TRBV6-5 and TRBJ2-1; TRBD1 is a possible D gene (5 bases). Trimming pared 0 bases from V and 8 bases from J, leaving 5 bases between. Germline V lookup: CDR1 MNHEY, CDR2 SVGAGI. This CDR3 is built from 12 residues. CDR3 nucleotide sequence: TGTGCCAGCAGTTACTCAGGGGATGAGCAGTTCTTC. Encoded protein: CASSYSGDEQFF.